This T cell receptor (beta chain) originates from a study of identical twins. Points from the study as a whole: In zero-insertion analyses, partial confounding could arise from invariant MAIT and iNKT cells. Cord blood beta clonotypes that were abundant carried fewer insertions, and memory repertoires showed no such trend.

TCRdb passed the 5' RACE reads through MiXCR, listing each CDR3 protein once. The sample holds approximately 240,000 distinct CDR3 sequences, over 12% seen once. This clonotype was detected only a few times. The target antigen is unknown. This clonotype was sampled from a woman aged 18-29 years in good health. Input material: memory (CD45RO+) T cells sorted from blood.

Here the CDR3 reads CRAAGGGSYNEQFF. In nucleotides, the CDR3 is TGCAGAGCGGCGGGCGGGGGCTCCTACAATGAGCAGTTCTTC. The rearrangement joins TRBV20-1 to TRBJ2-1; TRBD2 agrees at 7 bases. Per germline, CDR1 DFQATT and CDR2 SNEGSKA (reference sequence). The CDR3 runs 14 residues.